The present entry profiles one T cell receptor beta chain with its context. The study drew participants aged about 18 to 89 years from roughly 25 US areas. Cohorts were determined from participant-reported clinical history. Two negative PCRs, clearance, or symptom resolution were required of recovered Cohort 3 donors. The data originate from a study of blood T cell repertoires in COVID-19. Looking at the study overall: Samples came from the United States, Italy and Spain, spanning acute and convalescent COVID-19.

Trimming shortened V by 5 bases and J by 0 bases, and 11 bases separated the two germline ends. There are 14 residues in the CDR3. Germline V CDR1 and CDR2: SGHVS, FQNEAQ. Sequencing was performed with immunoSEQ multiplex PCR; in TCRdb, only in-frame clones are kept and a portion is missing. The repertoire holds under 450,000 clones, with under 85% as singletons. The sequence came from a woman aged 45-59 years who had recovered from COVID-19. The sequencing input was PBMCs or T cells enriched from blood (not recorded which). This chain links TRBV7-8 with TRBJ2-7; a possible D gene is TRBD1 (6 bases). The CDR3 bases are TGTGCCAGCAGCGCCCGGACAGTCTCCTACGAGCAGTACTTC. Its translation is CASSARTVSYEQYF. The whole variable domain, filled in from reference TRBV7-8 and TRBJ2-7, reads GAGVSQSPRYKVAKRGQDVALRCDPISGHVSLFWYQQALGQGPEFLTYFQNEAQLDKSGLPSDRFFAERPEGSVSTLKIQRTQQEDSAVYLCASSARTVSYEQYFGPGTRLTVT.